This record concerns one T cell receptor (beta chain) sequence. Assay: immunoSEQ multiplex PCR; the TCRdb copy retains only in-frame clones and omits some. Of 55,000 to 80,000 clones in the sample, less than 80% were seen once. The CDR3 is 12 residues long. After removal of 5 bases from V and 5 bases from J, the junction contained 2 bases not matched to a gene. From germline, CDR1 is LNHDA and CDR2 SQIVND (reference sequence). The data derive from a study of blood T cell repertoires in COVID-19. V is TRBV19 and J is TRBJ1-2; 7 bases agree with TRBD1. The sequenced sample consisted of peripheral blood. This receptor was obtained from a man between 60 and 75 years old with acute or convalescent COVID-19. The CDR3 DNA is TGTGCCAGTAGTGCACAGGGGTATGGCTACACCTTC. It codes for CASSAQGYGYTF.